One TCR beta chain is described in this entry. Using immunoSEQ multiplex PCR, the repertoire was profiled, and TCRdb retains in-frame clones only, with some absent. The table has over 90,000 clones, 75% to 95% seen once. Trimming cost V 4 bases and J 4 bases; bases outside gene matches: 5. Germline V CDR1 and CDR2: MGHRA, YSYEKL. CDR3 length: 15 residues. The data were taken from a study of blood T cell repertoires in COVID-19. About the study: The United States, Italy and Spain supplied acute and convalescent COVID-19 samples.

This TCR derives from a man between 50 and 59 years old with acute or convalescent COVID-19. V usage is TRBV4-1 and J usage is TRBJ2-3, with 10 bases aligning to TRBD2. Sequenced: peripheral blood. Here the CDR3 DNA reads TGCGCCAGCAGCCCTACTAGCGGGACGTCAGATACGCAGTATTTT. This translates into CASSPTSGTSDTQYF.